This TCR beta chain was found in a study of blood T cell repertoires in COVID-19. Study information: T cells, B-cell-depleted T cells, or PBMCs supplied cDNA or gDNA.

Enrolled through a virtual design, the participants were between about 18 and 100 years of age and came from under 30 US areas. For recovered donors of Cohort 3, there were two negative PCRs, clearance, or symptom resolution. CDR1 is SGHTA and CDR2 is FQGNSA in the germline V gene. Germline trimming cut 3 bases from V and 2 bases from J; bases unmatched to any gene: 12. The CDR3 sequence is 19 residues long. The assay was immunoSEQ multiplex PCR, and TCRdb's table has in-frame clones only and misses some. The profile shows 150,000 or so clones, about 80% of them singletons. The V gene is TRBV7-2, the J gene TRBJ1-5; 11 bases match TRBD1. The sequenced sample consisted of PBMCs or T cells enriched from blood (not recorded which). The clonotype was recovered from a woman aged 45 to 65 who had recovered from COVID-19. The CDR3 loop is CASSFTGTGGFGGNQPQHF. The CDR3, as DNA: TGTGCCAGCAGCTTTACCGGGACAGGGGGATTTGGGGGCAATCAGCCCCAGCATTTT. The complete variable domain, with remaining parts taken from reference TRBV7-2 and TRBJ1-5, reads GAGVSQSPSNKVTEKGKDVELRCDPISGHTALYWYRQSLGQGLEFLIYFQGNSAPDKSGLPSDRFSAERTGGSVSTLTIQRTQQEDSAVYLCASSFTGTGGFGGNQPQHFGDGTRLSIL.